Each of the 28 T cell receptor beta chains below was sequenced from the same sample in a study of PD-1 blockade in classical Hodgkin lymphoma. Documented time point: newly diagnosed, previously untreated cHL patient sample. Thawed PBMCs were the source of CD4+ T cells, purified by magnetic negative selection. The repertoire was sequenced with immunoSEQ multiplex PCR; TCRdb's copy has only in-frame clones and lacks some. This sample has some 34,000 clones; approximately 90% occur once, and the top ten carry approximately 0.22%. What was sequenced was CD4+ T cells from blood. These receptors originate from a human donor with classical Hodgkin lymphoma.

CDR3 DNA sequence: TGTGCCAGCAGCTTCCACCCAAAATCAGATACGCAGTATTTT. Protein sequence: CASSFHPKSDTQYF. The chain links TRBV7-2 to TRBJ2-3, with D hard to call. V lost 3 bases, J lost 4 bases, and 11 bases lay in between. Germline V gene sequence: CDR1 SGHTA, CDR2 FQGNSA. CDR3 size: 14 residues. The full variable domain, completed using reference TRBV7-2 and TRBJ2-3, is GAGVSQSPSNKVTEKGKDVELRCDPISGHTALYWYRQSLGQGLEFLIYFQGNSAPDKSGLPSDRFSAERTGGSVSTLTIQRTQQEDSAVYLCASSFHPKSDTQYFGPGTRLTVL.

This clone was counted once. The chain joins TRBV28 to TRBJ1-2; no clear D gene. The CDR3 has 12 amino acids. The germline V gene has CDR1 MDHEN and CDR2 SYDVKM. V was clipped by 3 bases and J by 4 bases, with 6 bases between them. Written as DNA, the CDR3 is TGTGCCAGCAGTTTGGCAGCCTATGGCTACACCTTC. This sequence encodes CASSLAAYGYTF.

This sequence joins TRBV5-6 and TRBJ2-3; 11 bases align to TRBD2. Trimming at V came to 3 bases and at J to 0 bases, leaving 9 bases not matched to a gene. The germline V gene encodes CDR1 SGHDT and CDR2 YYEEEE. The CDR3 is 18 amino acids. This chain's CDR3 is CASSSFIGTSGSTDTQYF. CDR3 DNA sequence: TGTGCCAGCAGCTCCTTTATAGGGACTAGCGGAAGCACAGATACGCAGTATTTT.

V gene TRBV6-5 combines with J gene TRBJ1-3; D is possibly TRBD1 (5 bases). Per germline, CDR1 MNHEY and CDR2 SVGAGI. V was clipped by 6 bases and J by 3 bases, with 15 bases between them. This CDR3 is built from 15 residues. The CDR3 sequence: CASSLTPGLGNTIYF. The CDR3, as DNA: TGTGCCAGCAGCTTGACCCCGGGGCTTGGAAACACCATATATTTT.

This chain joins TRBV27 and TRBJ2-7; 9 positions match TRBD2. The CDR3 is 16 residues long. The trim removed 2 bases at V and 3 bases at J, leaving 8 bases unmatched. Per the germline V gene, CDR1 is MNHEY and CDR2 is SMNVEV (reference sequence). In DNA form, the CDR3 reads TGTGCCAGCAGTTTAACGCGGGGGGGCAACAACTACGAGCAGTACTTC. Amino acids: CASSLTRGGNNYEQYF.

The chain uses TRBV28 and TRBJ1-1; 8 bases are a match to TRBD1. Germline V CDR1 and CDR2: MDHEN, SYDVKM. V lost 5 bases and J lost 8; bases outside the gene matches: 13. The CDR3 is made up of 15 amino acids. Here the CDR3 DNA reads TGTGCCAGCAGTGGTCGGACAGGGACTCTACCGGAAGCTTTCTTT. Protein product: CASSGRTGTLPEAFF.

This chain links TRBV9 with TRBJ2-2; D is unresolved. CDR1 and CDR2 from the germline V gene are SGDLS and YYNGEE. V lost 2 bases and J 1 base, leaving 9 bases between the germline ends. CDR3 size: 15 residues. CDR3: CASSVDGKNTGELFF. The DNA of the CDR3 is TGTGCCAGCAGCGTGGACGGAAAGAACACCGGGGAGCTGTTTTTT.

This chain joins TRBV5-1 and TRBJ2-7, with TRBD2 identical over 10 bases. There are 15 residues in the CDR3. Trimming removed 4 bases from V and 2 bases from J; junction bases left unmatched: 6. Germline CDR1 and CDR2: SGHRS and YFSETQ. CDR3 region: CASSQTSGPAYEQYF. The CDR3 DNA reads TGCGCCAGCAGCCAGACTAGCGGGCCGGCCTACGAGCAGTACTTC.

The V call is TRBV19, the J call TRBJ2-6, with D unresolved. The CDR3 is made up of 14 amino acids. V was cut by 7 bases and J by 0 bases, with 7 bases left in between. Looked up from germline, CDR1 is LNHDA and CDR2 is SQIVND (reference sequence). The CDR3 loop is CASKRNSGANVLTF. CDR3 sequence (DNA): TGTGCCAGTAAACGGAACTCTGGGGCCAACGTCCTGACTTTC.

CDR3 sequence reads: CASSILGAITDTQYF. DNA for the CDR3: TGTGCCAGTAGTATCTTAGGTGCTATCACAGATACGCAGTATTTT. This chain joins TRBV19 and TRBJ2-3; D not resolved. V was trimmed by 3 bases and J by 2 bases, leaving 12 bases between them. The CDR3 is 15 residues long. The germline V gene has CDR1 LNHDA and CDR2 SQIVND (reference sequence). The variable domain in full, completed from reference TRBV19 and TRBJ2-3, reads DGGITQSPKYLFRKEGQNVTLSCEQNLNHDAMYWYRQDPGQGLRLIYYSQIVNDFQKGDIAEGYSVSREKKESFPLTVTSAQKNPTAFYLCASSILGAITDTQYFGPGTRLTVL.

This chain connects TRBV2 to TRBJ2-2, with TRBD1 matching 9 bases. Germline V CDR1 and CDR2: SNHLY, FYNNEI. CDR3 size: 17 residues. After removal of 3 bases from V and 6 bases from J, the junction contained 11 bases not matched to a gene. The CDR3 is CASSEDRGPGASGELFF. DNA of the CDR3: TGTGCCAGCAGTGAGGACAGGGGACCAGGGGCCTCCGGGGAGCTGTTTTTT.

The chain combines TRBV18 with TRBJ2-1; D may be TRBD2 (5 bases). Trimming cost V 2 bases and J 10 bases, with 12 bases left between them. CDR1 is KGHSH, CDR2 LQKENI, per germline. The CDR3 length is 13 residues. CDR3 DNA sequence: TGTGCCAGCTCACCAAGCTTGGGAGAAGAGCAGTTCTTC. This gives the protein CASSPSLGEEQFF.

The genes are TRBV11-2 and TRBJ1-1; D is undetermined. Germline lookup yields CDR1 SGHAT and CDR2 FQNNGV. The V gene lost 5 bases and the J gene lost 0 bases, with 16 bases spanning the gap. This CDR3 has 16 amino acids. The CDR3 is CASSRLYKLMNTEAFF. The CDR3 DNA reads TGTGCCAGCAGCCGACTTTATAAACTGATGAACACTGAAGCTTTCTTT.

The genes are TRBV18 and TRBJ1-2; D ambiguous. CDR1 KGHSH and CDR2 LQKENI come from the germline V gene. V lost 3 bases, J lost 4 bases, and 6 bases lay in between. CDR3 length equals 12 residues. In nucleotides, the CDR3 is TGTGCCAGCTCACCCCGACTCTATGGCTACACCTTC. This sequence encodes CASSPRLYGYTF.

This chain connects TRBV10-3 to TRBJ2-7; no clear D gene. The CDR3 sequence is 15 residues long. Deletions cut 0 bases from V and 0 bases from J, with 9 bases between. Looked up from germline, CDR1 is ENHRY and CDR2 is SYGVKD. CDR3 nucleotides: TGTGCCATCAGTGAGTCCCTGGGTAGCTCCTACGAGCAGTACTTC. Translated: CAISESLGSSYEQYF.

The rearrangement uses TRBV2 and TRBJ2-5; D might be TRBD2 (5 bases). Germline CDR1 and CDR2: SNHLY and FYNNEI. Trimming stripped 8 bases from V and 0 bases from J, with 16 bases between. The CDR3 contains 15 residues. As DNA, the CDR3 is TGTGCCAGCTGTCAAAGCGGAAGAGACCAAGAGACCCAGTACTTC. It yields the protein CASCQSGRDQETQYF.

The chain links TRBV7-9 to TRBJ2-7, with 9 bases fitting TRBD1. V gave up 1 base and J gave up 9 bases; unmatched junction bases: 7. The CDR3 has 14 residues. Germline V gene sequence: CDR1 SEHNR, CDR2 FQNEAQ (reference sequence). DNA for the CDR3: TGTGCCAGCAGCTTAGAGTGGACAGGGGAAGGGCAGTACTTC. As protein: CASSLEWTGEGQYF.

This chain connects TRBV29-1 to TRBJ1-5; D unclear. From germline, CDR1 is SQVTM and CDR2 ANQGSEA. This CDR3 region has 12 residues. Trimming shortened V by 7 bases and J by 3 bases, and 10 bases separated the two germline ends. CDR3 sequence reads: CSASGYNQPQHF. The CDR3 coding sequence is TGCAGCGCTTCGGGGTACAATCAGCCCCAGCATTTT.

The V and J genes are TRBV7-8 and TRBJ2-7; TRBD2 matches 7 bases. Germline CDR1 reads SGHVS; CDR2 reads FQNEAQ. The CDR3 covers 13 residues. The trim removed 8 bases at V and 6 bases at J, leaving 10 bases unmatched. The CDR3: CASGQREVAEQYF. CDR3 in DNA: TGTGCCAGCGGCCAGCGGGAAGTAGCCGAGCAGTACTTC.

This rearrangement joins TRBV10-3 to TRBJ2-5; D ambiguous. The CDR3 spans 13 residues. Deletions cut 7 bases from V and 4 bases from J, with 13 bases between. Germline V gives CDR1 ENHRY, CDR2 SYGVKD. The CDR3 DNA reads TGTGCCATCAATCGGGCGCGGACAGAGACCCAGTACTTC. Amino acids: CAINRARTETQYF.

This clone was counted a single time. The V and J genes are TRBV6-5 and TRBJ1-6; D may be TRBD1 (5 bases). V was shortened by 2 bases and J by 1 base, with 6 bases between the two germline ends. Germline CDR1 reads MNHEY; CDR2 reads SVGAGI. The CDR3 runs to 15 residues. The CDR3 is CASSYQGSYNSPLHF. In DNA form, the CDR3 reads TGTGCCAGCAGTTACCAGGGATCCTATAATTCACCCCTCCACTTT.

The chain joins TRBV28 to TRBJ2-5; possibly TRBD1 for D (5 bases). Germline loops: CDR1 MDHEN, CDR2 SYDVKM. V was clipped by 5 bases and J by 1 base, with 11 bases between them. The CDR3 sequence is 14 residues long. This CDR3 is CASSPDRIQETQYF. The DNA for the CDR3 is TGTGCCAGCAGTCCTGACAGAATCCAAGAGACCCAGTACTTC.

This clone was found once. V is TRBV18 and J is TRBJ2-5; 9 nucleotides agree with TRBD1. This CDR3 comprises 15 residues. Per the germline V gene, CDR1 is KGHSH and CDR2 is LQKENI. V shed 2 bases and J 9 bases; nucleotides not matched to a gene: 10. For the CDR3, the DNA is TGTGCCAGCTCACCAGGCGGGACAGGGCCTGGGGCCCAGTACTTC. Its translation is CASSPGGTGPGAQYF.

The chain couples TRBV4-3 to TRBJ1-4; maybe TRBD1 (6 bases). In germline, CDR1 is LGHNA, CDR2 YSLEER. The CDR3 contains 15 residues. V lost 4 bases and J lost 4, with 13 bases in between. CDR3 in DNA: TGCGCCAGCAGCCCCCGGGGGGGCGATAATGAAAAACTGTTTTTT. This gives the protein CASSPRGGDNEKLFF.

This chain joins TRBV9 and TRBJ1-2, with 11 bases aligning to TRBD1. There are 15 residues in the CDR3. The V and J ends lost 2 bases and 8 bases, in that order; junction bases with no gene match: 8. Germline V gives CDR1 SGDLS, CDR2 YYNGEE. The CDR3 reads CASSVQTGQGAGYTF. The CDR3 DNA sequence: TGTGCCAGCAGCGTCCAAACTGGACAGGGGGCAGGCTACACCTTC.

This clone was seen a few times. The rearrangement links TRBV2 to TRBJ1-2, with 7 bases lining up with TRBD1. Germline CDR1 and CDR2: SNHLY and FYNNEI. This CDR3 has 13 residues. The V and J ends lost 2 bases and 8 bases, in that order; junction bases with no gene match: 5. The CDR3 DNA sequence: TGTGCCAGCAGTGAAAAGGGGGCGAGGGGCTACACCTTC. Translation gives CASSEKGARGYTF.

The J gene is TRBJ2-7, the V gene TRBV6-6, with TRBD1 identical over 8 bases. The CDR3 runs 14 residues. Trimming at V came to 5 bases and at J to 3 bases, leaving 6 bases not matched to a gene. Per germline, CDR1 MNHNY and CDR2 SVGAGI (reference sequence). For the CDR3, the DNA is TGTGCCAGCAGTAGGGGACAGGATCTCTACGAGCAGTACTTC. Translated, it gives CASSRGQDLYEQYF.

This clone has more than one count but fewer than ten. The rearrangement uses TRBV10-2 and TRBJ1-2; TRBD1 matches 8 bases. The CDR3 length is 13 residues. The germline gives CDR1 WSHSY, CDR2 SAAADI. Trimming took 10 bases from V and 4 from J; bases not matched to a gene: 8. CDR3 DNA sequence: TGCGCCACCACGGACAGGGCCGTCTATGGCTACACCTTC. Its protein is CATTDRAVYGYTF.